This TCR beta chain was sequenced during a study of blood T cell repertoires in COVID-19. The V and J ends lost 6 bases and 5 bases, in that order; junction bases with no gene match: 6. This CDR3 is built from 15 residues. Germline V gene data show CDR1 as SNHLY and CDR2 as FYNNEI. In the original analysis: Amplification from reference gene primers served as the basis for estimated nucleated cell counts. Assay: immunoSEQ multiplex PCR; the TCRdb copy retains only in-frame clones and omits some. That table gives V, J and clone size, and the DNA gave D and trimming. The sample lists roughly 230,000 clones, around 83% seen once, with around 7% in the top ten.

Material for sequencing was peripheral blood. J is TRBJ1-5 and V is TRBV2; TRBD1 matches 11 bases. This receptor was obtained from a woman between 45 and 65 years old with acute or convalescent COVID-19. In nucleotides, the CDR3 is TGTGCCAGCAGGGGGACAGGGGGGCCTCATCAGCCCCAGCATTTT. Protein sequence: CASRGTGGPHQPQHF.